These 22 T cell receptor beta chains were all obtained from the same sample, sequenced in a study of early T cells in non-severe SARS-CoV-2 infection. TCRdb re-called the 5' RACE reads with MiXCR, one entry per CDR3 protein. The repertoire holds approximately 88,000 distinct CDR3 sequences, 12% to 15% seen once, with about 1.5% in the top ten. Sequenced sample: whole blood. Receptor source: an adult who was a healthcare worker with PCR-confirmed SARS-CoV-2 infection or an uninfected control (not recorded which).

This clonotype was observed many times. V usage is TRBV18 and J usage is TRBJ1-3, with D maybe TRBD1 (5 bases). Trimming cost V 5 bases and J 0 bases, with 11 bases left between them. Per the germline V gene, CDR1 is KGHSH and CDR2 is LQKENI. There are 15 residues in the CDR3. The CDR3 region has the DNA TGTGCCAGCTCAGATTGGGGGAGCTCTGGAAACACCATATATTTT. It specifies CASSDWGSSGNTIYF. The whole variable domain, remainder taken from reference TRBV18 and TRBJ1-3, is NAGVMQNPRHLVRRRGQEARLRCSPMKGHSHVYWYRQLPEEGLKFMVYLQKENIIDESGMPKERFSAEFPKEGPSILRIQQVVRGDSAAYFCASSDWGSSGNTIYFGEGSWLTVV.

This clonotype has ten or more counts. The chain recombines TRBV29-1 with TRBJ2-2; D gene ambiguous. The CDR3 consists of 12 residues. Trimming shortened V by 1 base and J by 6 bases, and 6 bases separated the two germline ends. Germline V gene sequence: CDR1 SQVTM, CDR2 ANQGSEA. The CDR3 DNA follows: TGCAGCGTTGAAGTGCCGTCCGGGGAGCTGTTTTTT. It encodes CSVEVPSGELFF.

This clonotype was observed many times. The chain uses TRBV6-2 or TRBV6-3 and TRBJ2-1, with D tentatively TRBD1 (5 bases). CDR1 and CDR2 from the germline V gene are MNHEY and SVGEGT. This CDR3 has 15 residues. V lost 4 bases and J 4 bases, leaving 14 bases between the germline ends. CDR3 sequence (DNA): TGTGCCAGCAGTTGGGGTCAGGGTGGATACAATGAGCAGTTCTTC. It codes for CASSWGQGGYNEQFF.

V usage is TRBV6-5 and J usage is TRBJ2-2; the D is unclear. Per germline, CDR1 MNHEY and CDR2 SVGAGI. Trimming removed 6 bases at V and 4 bases at J, with 12 bases between. The CDR3 contains 14 residues. CDR3 loop: CASRLRLSTGELFF. For the CDR3, the DNA is TGTGCCAGCAGGTTGAGGCTTTCCACCGGGGAGCTGTTTTTT.

This clonotype showed up many times. V usage is TRBV12-3 or TRBV12-4 and J usage is TRBJ2-2; weak D call: TRBD1 (8 bases). Trimming removed 5 bases from V and 3 bases from J, with 16 bases in between. This CDR3 is built from 16 residues. CDR3 protein: CASSPDRGGYTGELFF. CDR3 sequence (DNA): TGTGCCAGCAGTCCCGACAGGGGAGGGTACACCGGGGAGCTGTTTTTT.

This clonotype was seen ten or more times. The J gene is TRBJ2-5, the V gene TRBV12-3 or TRBV12-4; TRBD2 matches at 13 bases. This CDR3 contains 16 residues. V lost 5 bases and J lost 5; bases outside the gene matches: 8. In DNA, the CDR3 is TGTGCCAGCAGTCCCAGACTAGCGGGGGGATTTGAGACCCAGTACTTC. The encoded protein is CASSPRLAGGFETQYF.

This clonotype was picked up many times. The rearrangement uses TRBV15 and TRBJ2-4; either TRBD1 or TRBD2 may supply D (6 bases each). CDR1 LNHNV and CDR2 YYDKDF come from the germline V gene (reference sequence). This CDR3 contains 12 residues. V was clipped by 6 bases and J by 7 bases, with 10 bases between them. The CDR3 nucleotides are TGTGCCACCAGTGGGGGGCTGAACATTCAGTACTTC. Translated, it gives CATSGGLNIQYF.

There are a few counts of this clonotype. The genes are TRBV5-1 and TRBJ2-3; 8 nucleotides align to TRBD2. The CDR3 is 16 amino acids. Germline V gene lookup returns CDR1 SGHRS and CDR2 YFSETQ. Trimming took 4 bases from V and 2 from J; bases not matched to a gene: 9. The CDR3 region has the DNA TGCGCCAGCAGCCCCGATGTAGCGGGGAACACAGATACGCAGTATTTT. Translated: CASSPDVAGNTDTQYF.

The chain employs TRBV19 and TRBJ1-2; no firm D call. This CDR3 has 14 amino acids. With 9 bases removed from V and 2 bases from J, the gap between germline ends came to 16 bases. Germline assignment: CDR1 LNHDA and CDR2 SQIVND (reference sequence). CDR3 coding DNA: TGTGCCAGCACACATCGGGATCGCAACTATGGCTACACCTTC. This sequence encodes CASTHRDRNYGYTF.

This clonotype was recorded at least ten times. The junction differs from germline at one of its ends, possibly a read error. This chain links TRBV7-2 with TRBJ2-4, with TRBD1 matching 9 bases. The length of the CDR3 is 14 residues. Germline V lookup: CDR1 SGHTA, CDR2 FQGNSA. CDR3 bases: TGTGCCAGCAGCCCTCGGACAGGGGACAGGGTTCGGGCTTTC. This codes for CASSPRTGDRVRAF.

Ten or more counts support this clonotype. The chain combines TRBV7-2 with TRBJ2-1; 8 bases map to TRBD2. The V segment lost 5 bases and the J segment 0 bases; nucleotides outside the gene matches: 3. The V gene's germline CDR1 is SGHTA and CDR2 FQGNSA. CDR3 length equals 15 residues. This CDR3 is CASSKGTSSYNEQFF. In DNA form, the CDR3 reads TGTGCCAGCAGCAAAGGGACTAGCTCCTACAATGAGCAGTTCTTC.

This clonotype was detected ten times or more. The CDR3 loop is CASSRGGFGYNEQFF. CDR3 nucleotides: TGTGCCAGCAGCAGGGGGGGCTTCGGGTACAATGAGCAGTTCTTC. The chain employs TRBV11-2 and TRBJ2-1; a weak D match, TRBD2 (7 bases). V was clipped by 5 bases and J by 4 bases, with 15 bases between them. Germline lookup yields CDR1 SGHAT and CDR2 FQNNGV. There are 15 residues in the CDR3.

This clonotype was seen at least ten times. The J gene is TRBJ1-5, the V gene TRBV28; TRBD1 matches 8 bases. Trimming at V came to 4 bases and at J to 0 bases, leaving 8 bases not matched to a gene. The CDR3 runs to 17 residues. In germline, CDR1 is MDHEN, CDR2 SYDVKM. CDR3 protein: CASSSNGGTGSNQPQHF. For the CDR3, the DNA is TGTGCCAGCAGTTCCAATGGAGGGACAGGTAGCAATCAGCCCCAGCATTTT.

Worth noting for this clonotype: A clone one base away is much larger, so this may be a read error. This chain uses TRBV6-5 with TRBJ2-3; 12 bases agree with TRBD2. The length of the CDR3 is 16 residues. The germline CDR1 and CDR2 sequences are MNHEY and SVGAGI. V was pared by 5 bases and J by 4 bases, with 7 bases of the junction left unmatched. The CDR3 nucleotides are TGTGCCAGCAGTATGAGGGGACTAGCGGGCCCAGATACGCAGTATTTT. Protein: CASSMRGLAGPDTQYF.

The rearrangement links TRBV29-1 to TRBJ1-1, with unresolved D. The germline V gene has CDR1 SQVTM and CDR2 ANQGSEA. Trimming left V 8 bases short and J 2 bases short, with 9 bases between. CDR3 length: 11 residues. The chain's CDR3 is CSFGENTEAFF. The DNA for the CDR3 is TGCAGCTTCGGGGAAAACACTGAAGCTTTCTTT.

This clonotype occurred a few times. The chain is built from TRBV20-1 and TRBJ2-7; D is unresolved. The CDR3 has 12 amino acids. With 6 bases removed from V and 4 bases from J, the gap between germline ends came to 13 bases. The germline V gene encodes CDR1 DFQATT and CDR2 SNEGSKA (reference sequence). The CDR3: CSASVIGYEQYF. CDR3 DNA sequence: TGCAGTGCCTCCGTAATCGGGTACGAGCAGTACTTC.

In this sample, this clonotype turned up a few times. The CDR3 loop is CASSERPSGGITDTQYF. The CDR3 nucleotides are TGTGCCAGCAGTGAACGGCCGAGCGGGGGGATCACAGATACGCAGTATTTT. The gene calls are TRBV2 and TRBJ2-3; 9 bases are a match to TRBD2. The CDR3 runs 17 residues. Trimming at V came to 2 bases and at J to 2 bases, leaving 8 bases not matched to a gene. Germline V gene sequence: CDR1 SNHLY, CDR2 FYNNEI.

This chain uses TRBV7-9 with TRBJ1-1; D is ambiguous. Germline V gives CDR1 SEHNR, CDR2 FQNEAQ (reference sequence). This CDR3 region has 13 residues. V was clipped by 5 bases and J by 3 bases, with 10 bases between them. The CDR3 bases are TGTGCCAGCAGCCCTCATGAGTACACTGAAGCTTTCTTT. It specifies CASSPHEYTEAFF.

At least ten counts were recorded for this clonotype. The rearrangement uses TRBV29-1 and TRBJ2-4; 7 nucleotides agree with TRBD1. Germline trimming cut 4 bases from V and 0 bases from J; bases unmatched to any gene: 6. CDR1 and CDR2 (germline): SQVTM, ANQGSEA. The CDR3 contains 15 residues. This CDR3 is CSVGTGALAKNIQYF. Here the CDR3 DNA reads TGCAGCGTTGGTACAGGGGCCCTAGCCAAAAACATTCAGTACTTC.

This clonotype was seen a handful of times. The chain uses TRBV6-5 and TRBJ1-3; perhaps TRBD1 as D (6 bases). V lost 5 bases and J lost 3, with 11 bases in between. CDR1 and CDR2 (germline): MNHEY, SVGAGI. CDR3 length: 14 residues. CDR3 loop: CASSAYRDGNTIYF. The DNA of the CDR3 is TGTGCCAGCAGTGCCTACAGGGATGGAAACACCATATATTTT.

This clonotype was found a few times. CDR3 nucleotides: TGCAGTGCCAACGCGGGGGGCAACACAGATACGCAGTATTTT. Translated, it gives CSANAGGNTDTQYF. The chain combines TRBV20-1 with TRBJ2-3, with 8 bases lining up with TRBD2. The CDR3 loop spans 14 amino acids. Germline assignment: CDR1 DFQATT and CDR2 SNEGSKA (reference sequence). V was clipped by 6 bases and J by 2 bases; unmatched bases: 7.

The chain carries TRBV12-3 or TRBV12-4 and TRBJ1-2; TRBD1 aligns across 11 bases. The CDR3 extends over 14 amino acids. V lost 6 bases to trimming and J lost 4 bases; unmatched junction nucleotides: 4. CDR3 loop: CASSPGQGAYGYTF. CDR3 in DNA: TGTGCCAGCAGCCCTGGACAGGGGGCCTATGGCTACACCTTC.